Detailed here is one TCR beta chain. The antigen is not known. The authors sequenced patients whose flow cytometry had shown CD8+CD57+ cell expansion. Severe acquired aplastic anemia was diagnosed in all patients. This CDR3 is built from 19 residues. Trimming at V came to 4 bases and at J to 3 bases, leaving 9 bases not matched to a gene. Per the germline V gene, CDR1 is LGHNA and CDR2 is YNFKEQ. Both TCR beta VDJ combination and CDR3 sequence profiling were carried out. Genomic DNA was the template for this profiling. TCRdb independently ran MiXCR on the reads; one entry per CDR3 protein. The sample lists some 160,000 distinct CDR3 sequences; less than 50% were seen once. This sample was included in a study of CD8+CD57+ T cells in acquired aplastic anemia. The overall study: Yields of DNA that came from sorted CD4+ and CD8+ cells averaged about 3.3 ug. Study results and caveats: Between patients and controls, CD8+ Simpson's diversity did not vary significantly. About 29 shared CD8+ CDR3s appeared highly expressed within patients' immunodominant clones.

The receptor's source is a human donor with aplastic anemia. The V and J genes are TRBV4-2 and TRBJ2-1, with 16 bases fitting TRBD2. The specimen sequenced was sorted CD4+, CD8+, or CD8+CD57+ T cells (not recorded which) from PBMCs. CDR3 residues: CASSLGTSGRAFLYNEQFF. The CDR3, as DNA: TGTGCCAGCAGCCTCGGGACTAGCGGGAGGGCTTTCCTCTACAATGAGCAGTTCTTC.